This TCR beta chain was obtained from a study of human T cells and chemical hapten exposure. Study at large: TCR yields per sample varied mostly from small pooled library volume differences.

Time point noted: patch test 1, 2 weeks after DPC sensitization. Treatment meaning: therapeutic diphenylcyclopropenone sensitization with weekly scalp DPC. Staff drew blood before applying each patch test. The study enrolled 18 to 70-year-old alopecia patients suitable for DPC. This clonotype was seen repeatedly, ten times or more. Antigen specificity is unknown. Via MiXCR, TCRdb re-called the RACE reads, giving one row per CDR3 protein. The sample contains nearly 350,000 distinct CDR3 sequences, under 9% of which appear only once. Study-wide results and caveats: Compared with pre-sensitization or healthy control sets, expanded TCRs clustered more.

The CDR3 sequence is 16 residues long. Germline values: CDR1 SGHRS, CDR2 YFSETQ. The V and J ends lost 2 bases and 7 bases, in that order; junction bases with no gene match: 9. J is TRBJ2-1 and V is TRBV5-1; the match to TRBD2 covers 10 bases. The sample consisted of whole blood, taken in connection with sensitization to the hapten diphenylcyclopropenone (DPC). The sequence was obtained from a woman younger than 35 with alopecia areata. Some clones in this sample may be carry-over from other donors' samples. The CDR3 protein is CASSFERGGSGNEQFF. The CDR3 region has the DNA TGCGCCAGCAGCTTCGAGCGGGGGGGCTCCGGGAATGAGCAGTTCTTC.